This T cell receptor beta chain originates from a study of Graves' ophthalmopathy and Graves' hyperthyroidism. This clonotype occurred many times. The CDR3 contains 13 residues. The ends were cut back, 7 bases at V and 6 bases at J, with 18 bases in the middle. Germline assignment: CDR1 SQVTM and CDR2 ANQGSEA. Amplification of TCR beta CDR3 regions used RNA transcripts. HTBI primers were employed in first-round RT-PCR, then a second-round multiplex PCR followed. MiXCR, applied by TCRdb to the multiplex PCR reads, yields one record per CDR3 protein. There are some 370,000 distinct CDR3 sequences in the sample; roughly a sixth occur only once, and roughly 2.6% lies in the top ten.

The chain carries TRBV29-1 and TRBJ1-1; maybe TRBD1 (6 bases). The TCR was taken from an adult woman with stable Graves' hyperthyroidism. Sequenced sample: peripheral blood. CDR3 protein: CSARGGSFSEAFF. The CDR3 DNA is TGCAGCGCACGGGGGGGCAGTTTTTCTGAAGCTTTCTTT.